This entry lists 5 T cell receptor beta chains sequenced from one sample in a study of CD8 T cells in Susac syndrome. Random hexamers primed reverse transcription of about 0.45 to 1 ug RNA. TCRdb independently ran MiXCR on the immunoSEQ multiplex PCR reads; one entry per CDR3 protein. Among around 130,000 distinct CDR3 sequences listed, under 96% were seen once. The sample taken for sequencing was CD4+ T cells from PBMCs. The receptors derive from a human donor with Susac syndrome.

The chain employs TRBV20-1 and TRBJ2-7; 10 bases fit TRBD1. This CDR3 contains 14 residues. Looked up from germline, CDR1 is DFQATT and CDR2 is SNEGSKA (reference sequence). Germline trimming cut 2 bases from V and 3 bases from J; bases unmatched to any gene: 4. The CDR3 coding sequence is TGCAGTGCTAGATCTGGGACAGGGGACTACGAGCAGTACTTC. It translates to CSARSGTGDYEQYF.

This clonotype was seen only a few times. This sequence joins TRBV12-3 or TRBV12-4 and TRBJ1-1, with D maybe TRBD1 (6 bases). The germline V and J ends were trimmed by 5 bases and 4 bases, with 11 bases remaining between them. The CDR3 extends over 13 amino acids. CDR3 residues: CASSLTGSTEAFF. In nucleotides, the CDR3 is TGTGCCAGCAGTCTTACAGGGAGCACTGAAGCTTTCTTT.

CDR3 residues: CASSKGLAAQYF. CDR3 coding DNA: TGTGCCAGCAGCAAAGGACTAGCGGCCCAGTACTTC. The chain employs TRBV7-9 and TRBJ2-5; 10 positions agree with TRBD2. The CDR3 totals 12 residues. Germline assignment: CDR1 SEHNR and CDR2 FQNEAQ (reference sequence). Trimming removed 5 bases from V and 9 bases from J; junction bases left unmatched: 3.

The chain carries TRBV5-1 and TRBJ2-5, with TRBD1 matching 7 bases. Germline CDR1 is SGHRS and CDR2 is YFSETQ. The length of the CDR3 is 16 residues. V gave up 0 bases and J gave up 1 base; unmatched junction bases: 6. The CDR3 reads CASSLEDRFPQETQYF. CDR3 DNA: TGCGCCAGCAGCTTGGAGGACAGGTTTCCCCAAGAGACCCAGTACTTC.

The CDR3 sequence: CASSFRQGHTDTQYF. Written as DNA, the CDR3 is TGTGCCAGCAGCTTCCGACAGGGGCACACAGATACGCAGTATTTT. The chain couples TRBV5-4 to TRBJ2-3; 8 bases are a match to TRBD1. The J segment lost 2 bases and the V segment lost 2 bases, leaving 4 bases of the junction unmatched. The CDR3 has 15 residues. CDR1 SGHNT and CDR2 YYREEE come from the germline V gene (reference sequence).